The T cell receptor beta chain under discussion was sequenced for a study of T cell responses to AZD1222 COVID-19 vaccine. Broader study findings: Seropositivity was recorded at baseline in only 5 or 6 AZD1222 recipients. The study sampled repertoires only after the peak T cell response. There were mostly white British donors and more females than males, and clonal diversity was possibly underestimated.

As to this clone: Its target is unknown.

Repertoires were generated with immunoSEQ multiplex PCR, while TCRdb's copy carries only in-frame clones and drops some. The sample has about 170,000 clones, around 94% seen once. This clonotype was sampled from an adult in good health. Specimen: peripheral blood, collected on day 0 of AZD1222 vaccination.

The DNA for the CDR3 is TGTGCCAGCTCAAACGTAATCTCTGGAAACACCATATATTTT. Translating gives CASSNVISGNTIYF. The chain recombines TRBV18 with TRBJ1-3; no definite D call. From germline, CDR1 is KGHSH and CDR2 LQKENI. The CDR3 length is 14 residues. V was trimmed by 5 bases and J by 0 bases, leaving 8 bases between them.